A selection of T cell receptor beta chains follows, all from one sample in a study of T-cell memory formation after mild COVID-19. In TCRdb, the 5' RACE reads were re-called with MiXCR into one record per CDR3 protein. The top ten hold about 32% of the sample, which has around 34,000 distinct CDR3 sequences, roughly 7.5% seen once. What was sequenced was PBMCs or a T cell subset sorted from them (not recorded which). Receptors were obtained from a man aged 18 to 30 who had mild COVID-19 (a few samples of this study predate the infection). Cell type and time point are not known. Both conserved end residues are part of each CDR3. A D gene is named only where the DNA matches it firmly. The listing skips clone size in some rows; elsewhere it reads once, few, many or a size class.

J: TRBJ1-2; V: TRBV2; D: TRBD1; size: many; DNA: TGTGCCAGCAGACCGGGACAGGGAATCGCAAGGAACTATGGCTACACCTTC; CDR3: CASRPGQGIARNYGYTF
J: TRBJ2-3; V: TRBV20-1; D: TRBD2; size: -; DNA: TGCAGTGCTAGGGACCCGGGGGGGAGCACAGATACGCAGTATTTT; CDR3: CSARDPGGSTDTQYF
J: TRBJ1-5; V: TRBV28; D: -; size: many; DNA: TGTGCCAGCAACAGGTACGGCAATCAGCCCCAGCATTTT; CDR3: CASNRYGNQPQHF
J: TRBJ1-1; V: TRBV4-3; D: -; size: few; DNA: TGCGCCAGCAGCCAAGAACGGATAACAAACGCTGAAGCTTTCTTT; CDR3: CASSQERITNAEAFF
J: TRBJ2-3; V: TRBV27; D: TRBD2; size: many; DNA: TGTGCCAGCAGTTTAAATCCAGCGGGGGGGCCAAATACGCAGTATTTT; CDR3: CASSLNPAGGPNTQYF
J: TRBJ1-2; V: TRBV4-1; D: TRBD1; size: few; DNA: TGCGCCAGCAGCGGAGGGACAGGGGACAACACCTTC; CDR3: CASSGGTGDNTF
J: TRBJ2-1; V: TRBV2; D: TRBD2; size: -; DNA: TGTGCCAGCAAGCGGGGGACTGACAGTGAGCAGTTCTTC; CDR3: CASKRGTDSEQFF
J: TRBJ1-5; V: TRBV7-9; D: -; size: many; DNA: TGTGCCAGCAGCTTAGGGCAGGACCATCAGCCCCAGCATTTT; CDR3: CASSLGQDHQPQHF
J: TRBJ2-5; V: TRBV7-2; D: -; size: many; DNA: TGTGCCAGCAGCTTAGCTGGGGGGTACCAAGAGACCCAGTACTTC; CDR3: CASSLAGGYQETQYF
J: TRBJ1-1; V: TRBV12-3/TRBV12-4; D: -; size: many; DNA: TGTGCCAGTGGAGTCATGAACACTGAAGCTTTCTTT; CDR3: CASGVMNTEAFF
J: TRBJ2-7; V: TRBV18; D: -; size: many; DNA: TGTGCCAGCTCACCGACAAGCCTCTACGAGCAGTACTTC; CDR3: CASSPTSLYEQYF
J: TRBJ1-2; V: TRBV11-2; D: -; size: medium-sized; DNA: TGTGCCAGCAGCTCCGGAACAGGGTCTGGCTACACCTTC; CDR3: CASSSGTGSGYTF
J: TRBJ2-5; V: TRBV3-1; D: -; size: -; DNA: TGTGCCAGCAGCCAAGAGGACATCCTTTGGGGCCAAGAGACCCAGTACTTC; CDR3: CASSQEDILWGQETQYF
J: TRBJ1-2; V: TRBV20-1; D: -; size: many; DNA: TGCAGTGCCACCGGGGGGGGAAGCCCATATGGCTACACCTTC; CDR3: CSATGGGSPYGYTF
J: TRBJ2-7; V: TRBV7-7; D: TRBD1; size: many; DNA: TGTGCCAGCAGCTCTTCGACAGGGTCGGGGGAGCAGTACTTC; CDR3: CASSSSTGSGEQYF
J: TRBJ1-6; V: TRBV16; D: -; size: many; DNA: TGTGCCAGCAGCACCCTCGGGGGCGACTCACCCCTCCACTTT; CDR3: CASSTLGGDSPLHF
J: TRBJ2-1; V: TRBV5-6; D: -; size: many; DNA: TGTGCCAGCACCAAGAACAATGAGCAGTTCTTC; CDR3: CASTKNNEQFF
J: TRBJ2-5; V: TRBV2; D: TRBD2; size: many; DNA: TGTGCCAGCAGTGGGAACGGGGGGGAAGAGACCCAGTACTTC; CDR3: CASSGNGGEETQYF
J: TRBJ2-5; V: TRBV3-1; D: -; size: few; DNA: TGTGCCAGCAGCCAAGCTGGTGGTGAGACCCAGTACTTC; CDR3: CASSQAGGETQYF
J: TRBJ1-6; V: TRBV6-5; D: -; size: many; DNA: TGTGCCAGCAGTTACGGGAAATATTCACCCCTCCACTTT; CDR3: CASSYGKYSPLHF
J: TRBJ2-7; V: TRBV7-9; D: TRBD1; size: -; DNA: TGTGCCAGCAGCTTAGAGGGGACAGGGGTTAGCGAGCAGTACTTC; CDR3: CASSLEGTGVSEQYF
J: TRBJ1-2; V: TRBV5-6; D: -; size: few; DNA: TGTGCCAGCAGCGATCTAGGACGGGTTGGCTACACCTTC; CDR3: CASSDLGRVGYTF
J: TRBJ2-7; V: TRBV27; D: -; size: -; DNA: TGTGCCAGCAGTTGGGACTGGGCCAGCGAGCAGTACTTC; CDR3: CASSWDWASEQYF
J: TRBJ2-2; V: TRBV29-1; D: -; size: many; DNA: TGCAGCGTTGACGGCCTAGGCACCGGGGAGCTGTTTTTT; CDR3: CSVDGLGTGELFF
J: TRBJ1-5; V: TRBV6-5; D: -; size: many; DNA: TGTGCCAGCAGTTCCTTTGGGACGGCTCAGCCCCAGCATTTT; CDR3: CASSSFGTAQPQHF
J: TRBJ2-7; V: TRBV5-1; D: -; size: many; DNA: TGCGCCAGCAGCTTGGCCTCTACAAACCCCTACGAGCAGTACTTC; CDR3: CASSLASTNPYEQYF
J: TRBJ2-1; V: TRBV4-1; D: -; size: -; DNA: TGCGCCAGCAGCTCGGCGGGTGGGCAGAATGAGCAGTTCTTC; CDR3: CASSSAGGQNEQFF
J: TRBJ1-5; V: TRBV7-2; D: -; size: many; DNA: TGTGCCAGCAGCTTTACCGGGCCCAATCAGCCCCAGCATTTT; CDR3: CASSFTGPNQPQHF
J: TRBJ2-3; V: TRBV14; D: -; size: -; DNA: TGTGCCAGCAGCCAAACCTATCCCGGATCGGTATATACGCAGTATTTT; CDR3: CASSQTYPGSVYTQYF
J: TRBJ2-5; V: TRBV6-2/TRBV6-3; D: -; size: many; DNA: TGTGCCAGCAAGGTGCCAAGGGAACAAGAGACCCAGTACTTC; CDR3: CASKVPREQETQYF
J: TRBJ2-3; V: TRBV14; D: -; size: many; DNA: TGTGCCAGCAGCCCCCCTTGGCCCTTGGAGGATACGCAGTATTTT; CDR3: CASSPPWPLEDTQYF
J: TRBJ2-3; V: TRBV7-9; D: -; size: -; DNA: TGTGCCAGCAGCTTATGGGCCGATACGCAGTATTTT; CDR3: CASSLWADTQYF
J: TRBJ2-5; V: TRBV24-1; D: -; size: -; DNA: TGTGCCACCAGTGATCGCCAAAGACAGCAACAGTACTTC; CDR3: CATSDRQRQQQYF
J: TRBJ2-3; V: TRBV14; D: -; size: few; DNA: TGTGCCAGCAGCCAATGCCTCTGTAGGGACAACAGCACAGATACGCAGTATTTT; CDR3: CASSQCLCRDNSTDTQYF
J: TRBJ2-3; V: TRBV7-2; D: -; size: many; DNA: TGTGCCAGCAGCTGGCAACCTAGCACAGATACGCAGTATTTT; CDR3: CASSWQPSTDTQYF
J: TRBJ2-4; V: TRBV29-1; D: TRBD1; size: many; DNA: TGCAGCGTCGCGACAGGGGTAGGAGACATTCAGTACTTC; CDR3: CSVATGVGDIQYF
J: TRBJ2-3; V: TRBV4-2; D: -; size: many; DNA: TGTGCCAGCAGCCAAGATTGGGGGGCGACAGATACGCAGTATTTT; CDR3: CASSQDWGATDTQYF
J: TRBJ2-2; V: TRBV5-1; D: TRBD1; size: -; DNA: TGCGCCAGCAGCTCCGACAGGGGGCCCACCGGGGAGCTGTTTTTT; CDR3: CASSSDRGPTGELFF
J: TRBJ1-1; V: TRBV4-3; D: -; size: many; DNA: TGCGCCAGCAGCCAAGGGAGGACGTTTGGCAAGAACACTGAAGCTTTCTTT; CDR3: CASSQGRTFGKNTEAFF
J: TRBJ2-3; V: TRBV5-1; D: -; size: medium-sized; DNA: TGCGCCAGCAGCCAACCAGAAGGGGATACGCAGTATTTT; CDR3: CASSQPEGDTQYF
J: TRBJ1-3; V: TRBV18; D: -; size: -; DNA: TGTGCCAGCTCCCCCGGGCGCTCTGGAAACACCATATATTTT; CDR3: CASSPGRSGNTIYF
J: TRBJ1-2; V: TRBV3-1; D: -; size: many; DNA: TGTGCCAGCAGCCAAGATAGTGGCTACACCTTC; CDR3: CASSQDSGYTF
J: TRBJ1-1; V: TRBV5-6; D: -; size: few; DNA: TGTGCCAGCTACCTAGGGCCTCACACTGAAGCTTTCTTT; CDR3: CASYLGPHTEAFF
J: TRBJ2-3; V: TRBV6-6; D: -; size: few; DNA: TGTGCCAGCAGTTCCAAACCAGGGTCGGGTACGCAGTATTTT; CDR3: CASSSKPGSGTQYF
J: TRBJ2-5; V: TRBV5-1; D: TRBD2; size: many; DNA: TGCGCCAGCAGCTTCACGGGACTAGAGGCCGAGACCCAGTACTTC; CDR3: CASSFTGLEAETQYF
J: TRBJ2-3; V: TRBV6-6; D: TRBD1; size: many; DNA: TGTGCCAGCAGCCTTGGACAGGGGATTCGCACAGATACGCAGTATTTT; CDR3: CASSLGQGIRTDTQYF
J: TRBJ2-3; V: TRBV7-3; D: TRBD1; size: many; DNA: TGTGCCAGCAGCTCAACAGGGGTCCCCGATACGCAGTATTTT; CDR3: CASSSTGVPDTQYF